This T cell receptor beta chain came from a study of spatial heterogeneity in lung cancer. Study summary: Detection consistently captured more beta-chain sequences than alpha-chain sequences.

One entry per CDR3 protein, called by TCRdb with MiXCR from the 5' RACE reads. Seen here are more than 25,000 distinct CDR3 sequences, 7% to 7.5% observed once, and the top ten hold over 20%. The sample's time point: sample taken at primary tumor resection. Germline V gives CDR1 MGHRA, CDR2 YSYEKL. V was cut by 3 bases and J by 5 bases, with 9 bases left in between. This CDR3 has 13 amino acids. Study-wide results and caveats: Mutation counts in tumors were tracked by counts of expanded intratumoral alpha and beta TCRs.

This clonotype rates as medium-sized. Its antigen is not known. The chain joins TRBV4-1 to TRBJ2-3, with D uncertain. The sequencing here drew on lung tumor tissue, taken at surgery. This receptor was taken from a male donor with early-stage non-small cell lung cancer. CDR3 residues: CASSHPPGDTQYF. In DNA form, the CDR3 reads TGCGCCAGCAGCCACCCTCCGGGAGATACGCAGTATTTT.